The text below deals with one TCR beta chain. Its antigen remains unknown. In germline, CDR1 is SGHDT, CDR2 YYEEEE. Trimming cost V 5 bases and J 3 bases; bases outside gene matches: 7. CDR3 length: 15 residues. The sample originates from a study of T cell responses to AZD1222 COVID-19 vaccine. Both about-4-week and about-12-week second-dose recipients were combined. Sequencing was performed with immunoSEQ multiplex PCR; in TCRdb, only in-frame clones are kept and a portion is missing. Of more than 95,000 clones listed, more than 65% are singletons. General study results and limits: The study found Spike-specific TCR breadth and depth rose after two AZD1222 doses. CD4 TCRs linked to vaccination spanned spike, dominating at 160-218 and 743-854.

This specimen was peripheral blood, taken 28 days after the second AZD1222 dose. V gene TRBV5-6 combines with J gene TRBJ2-7, with TRBD1 matching over 11 bases. The origin of this receptor is an adult who received the AZD1222 COVID-19 vaccine. The CDR3 here is CASSFGQGAYYEQYF. The CDR3 nucleotides are TGTGCCAGCAGTTTCGGACAGGGGGCTTACTACGAGCAGTACTTC.